This T cell receptor (beta chain) was identified in a study of OX40 agonist ivuxolimab in advanced cancers. As for the study in general: The study enrolled dose-escalation patients with hepatocellular carcinoma, melanoma, renal cell or head and neck cancer.

CDR3 length: 14 amino acids. CDR1 is MNHNS and CDR2 is SASEGT in the germline V gene. V lost 7 bases to trimming and J lost 4 bases, with 13 bases between them. The method was immunoSEQ multiplex PCR; TCRdb's version includes in-frame clones alone and lacks a portion of them. The table lists roughly 30,000 clones, 80% to 90% of them singletons. Study outcomes and limitations: At 0.1 to 3.0 mg/kg, clonal expansion of CD4+ and CD8+ blood T cells had occurred by week 6.

In its sample, this clone was seen a few times. Its antigen is currently unknown. The sequence came from an adult with an advanced solid tumor such as melanoma, head and neck, liver or kidney cancer. The sequences come from CD4+ or CD8+ T cells sorted from blood, collected in a trial of the OX40 agonist ivuxolimab. J is TRBJ1-4 and V is TRBV6-1, with D perhaps matching TRBD1 (6 bases). The CDR3 loop is CASNRGGGNEKLFF. DNA of the CDR3: TGTGCCAGCAACCGGGGGGGCGGTAATGAAAAACTGTTTTTT.